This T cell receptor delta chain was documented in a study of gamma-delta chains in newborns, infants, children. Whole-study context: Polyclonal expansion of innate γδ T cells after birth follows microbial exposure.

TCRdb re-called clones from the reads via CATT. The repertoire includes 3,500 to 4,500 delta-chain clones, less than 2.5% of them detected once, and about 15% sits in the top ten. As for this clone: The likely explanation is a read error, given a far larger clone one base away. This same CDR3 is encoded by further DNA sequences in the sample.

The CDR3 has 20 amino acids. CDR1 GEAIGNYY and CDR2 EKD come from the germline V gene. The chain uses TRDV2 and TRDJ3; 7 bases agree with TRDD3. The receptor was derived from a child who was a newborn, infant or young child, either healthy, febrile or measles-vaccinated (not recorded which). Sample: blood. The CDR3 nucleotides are TGTGCCTGTGACACCGGTGGTCTGGGGGCTAACTCCTGGGACACTCGACAGATGTTTTTC. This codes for CACDTGGLGANSWDTRQMFF.